This TCR beta chain was recovered during a study of T cell responses to AZD1222 COVID-19 vaccine. Profiling relied on immunoSEQ multiplex PCR, and the TCRdb table lists in-frame clones only, not all of them. The data show over 70,000 clones, roughly nine tenths seen once. Germline CDR1 and CDR2: MNHEY and SVGEGT. V lost 1 base and J lost 1, with 13 bases in between. CDR3 length: 17 residues. This sample comprised peripheral blood, obtained 28 days after the second AZD1222 dose. The receptor was isolated from an adult who received the AZD1222 COVID-19 vaccine. V and J are TRBV6-2 or TRBV6-3 and TRBJ2-2; the D gene is possibly TRBD1 (5 bases). CDR3 DNA sequence: TGTGCCAGCAGTTACTTAGGCTCGACAGTGAACACCGGGGAGCTGTTTTTT. Encoded protein: CASSYLGSTVNTGELFF.